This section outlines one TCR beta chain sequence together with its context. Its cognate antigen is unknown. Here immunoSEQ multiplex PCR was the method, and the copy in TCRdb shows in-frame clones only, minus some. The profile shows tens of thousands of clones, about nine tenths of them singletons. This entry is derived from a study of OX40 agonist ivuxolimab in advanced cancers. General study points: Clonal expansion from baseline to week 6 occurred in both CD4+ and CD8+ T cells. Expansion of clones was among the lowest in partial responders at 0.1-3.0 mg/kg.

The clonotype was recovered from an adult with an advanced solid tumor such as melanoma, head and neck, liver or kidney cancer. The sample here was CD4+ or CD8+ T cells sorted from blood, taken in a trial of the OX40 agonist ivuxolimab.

The CDR3 is CASSVGGSGYNEQFF. The CDR3 bases are TGTGCCAGCAGCGTAGGAGGATCCGGATACAATGAGCAGTTCTTC. This sequence joins TRBV9 and TRBJ2-1; the D is unclear. CDR1 and CDR2 (germline): SGDLS, YYNGEE. The CDR3 loop spans 15 amino acids. V lost 0 bases and J 4 bases, leaving 11 bases between the germline ends. Supplemented by reference TRBV9 and TRBJ2-1, the full variable domain reads DSGVTQTPKHLITATGQRVTLRCSPRSGDLSVYWYQQSLDQGLQFLIQYYNGEERAKGNILERFSAQQFPDLHSELNLSSLELGDSALYFCASSVGGSGYNEQFFGPGTRLTVL.